The 9 T cell receptor beta chains in this list originate from one sample, sequenced in a study of T cell responses to AZD1222 COVID-19 vaccine. Sequenced by immunoSEQ multiplex PCR; TCRdb stores in-frame clones only, minus some. This table has 150,000 or so clones, 88% appearing once. The sample was peripheral blood, taken on day 0 of MenACWY control vaccination. These receptors were taken from an adult in good health.

This clone was detected only once. The chain combines TRBV12-3 or TRBV12-4 with TRBJ2-3; D call uncertain. The CDR3 loop spans 11 amino acids. V was cut by 9 bases and J by 4 bases, with 8 bases left in between. The CDR3 nucleotides are TGTGCCAGTCTCGGAGCAGATACGCAGTATTTT. It is translated as CASLGADTQYF.

CDR3 sequence: CASLDRGGIYEKLFF. The CDR3 DNA is TGTGCCAGCCTCGACAGGGGTGGAATATACGAAAAACTGTTTTTT. The chain links TRBV6-6 to TRBJ1-4; 8 bases are a match to TRBD1. The germline CDR1 and CDR2 sequences are MNHNY and SVGAGI (reference sequence). Unmatched junction bases numbered 13, after V lost 8 bases and J lost 8 bases. The length of the CDR3 is 15 residues.

This chain joins TRBV29-1 and TRBJ1-2; D uncertain. Germline V gene data show CDR1 as SQVTM and CDR2 as ANQGSEA. Trimming took 3 bases from V and 8 from J, leaving 13 bases between them. This CDR3 has 12 residues. CDR3 in amino acids: CSVDVGHGGYTF. The CDR3 DNA is TGCAGCGTTGATGTGGGTCATGGGGGCTACACCTTC. The entire variable domain, with the rest obtained from reference TRBV29-1 and TRBJ1-2, is as follows: SAVISQKPSRDICQRGTSLTIQCQVDSQVTMMFWYRQQPGQSLTLIATANQGSEATYESGFVIDKFPISRPNLTFSTLTVSNMSPEDSSIYLCSVDVGHGGYTFGSGTRLTVV.

The chain recombines TRBV19 with TRBJ2-7; D perhaps matches TRBD1 (6 bases). V was pared by 5 bases and J by 1 base, with 18 bases between. CDR3 size: 16 residues. Germline V gives CDR1 LNHDA, CDR2 SQIVND (reference sequence). This chain's CDR3 is CASSALTDRTSYEQYF. The CDR3 DNA follows: TGTGCCAGTAGTGCACTAACCGACAGGACTTCCTACGAGCAGTACTTC.

The chain is built from TRBV4-3 and TRBJ2-7; 8 positions agree with TRBD1. V lost 0 bases, J lost 1 base, and 5 bases stayed unmatched. Germline loops: CDR1 LGHNA, CDR2 YSLEER. CDR3 size: 16 residues. This CDR3 reads CASSQDRTGRSYEQYF. The CDR3, as DNA: TGCGCCAGCAGCCAAGATAGGACAGGGCGGTCCTACGAGCAGTACTTC.

The rearrangement joins TRBV5-8 to TRBJ1-5, with D tentatively TRBD1 (5 bases). V was shortened by 4 bases and J by 8 bases, with 22 bases between the two germline ends. CDR1 SGHTS and CDR2 YDEGEE come from the germline V gene. This CDR3 is 16 amino acids long. The CDR3: CASSGGSMARGEPQHF. CDR3 DNA: TGTGCCAGCAGCGGGGGGTCGATGGCCCGTGGGGAGCCCCAGCATTTT.

CDR3 sequence: CASRGDGYTF. DNA of the CDR3: TGTGCCAGCCGGGGGGATGGCTACACCTTC. The chain uses TRBV21-1 and TRBJ1-2. TRBV21-1 counts as a pseudogene. The CDR3 is made up of 10 amino acids.

This chain connects TRBV7-2 to TRBJ1-4, with 8 bases identical to TRBD1. The J segment lost 5 bases and the V segment lost 0 bases, leaving 5 bases of the junction unmatched. The CDR3 runs to 16 residues. The germline gives CDR1 SGHTA, CDR2 FQGNSA. The CDR3 nucleotides are TGTGCCAGCAGCTTAGCCAGGGGGCGGGAGAATGAAAAACTGTTTTTT. Translation gives CASSLARGRENEKLFF.

The V and J genes are TRBV14 and TRBJ2-1; 10 bases fit TRBD1. Germline CDR1 and CDR2: SGHDN and FVKESK. The J segment lost 9 bases and the V segment lost 0 bases, leaving 11 bases of the junction unmatched. The CDR3 extends over 17 amino acids. The CDR3 sequence is CASSQDRVGTGVSEQFF. The CDR3 region has the DNA TGTGCCAGCAGCCAAGATCGGGTGGGGACAGGGGTGTCTGAGCAGTTCTTC. The full variable domain, in which reference TRBV14 and TRBJ2-1 provide the parts outside the CDR3, is EAGVTQFPSHSVIEKGQTVTLRCDPISGHDNLYWYRRVMGKEIKFLLHFVKESKQDESGMPNNRFLAERTGGTYSTLKVQPAELEDSGVYFCASSQDRVGTGVSEQFFGPGTRLTVL.